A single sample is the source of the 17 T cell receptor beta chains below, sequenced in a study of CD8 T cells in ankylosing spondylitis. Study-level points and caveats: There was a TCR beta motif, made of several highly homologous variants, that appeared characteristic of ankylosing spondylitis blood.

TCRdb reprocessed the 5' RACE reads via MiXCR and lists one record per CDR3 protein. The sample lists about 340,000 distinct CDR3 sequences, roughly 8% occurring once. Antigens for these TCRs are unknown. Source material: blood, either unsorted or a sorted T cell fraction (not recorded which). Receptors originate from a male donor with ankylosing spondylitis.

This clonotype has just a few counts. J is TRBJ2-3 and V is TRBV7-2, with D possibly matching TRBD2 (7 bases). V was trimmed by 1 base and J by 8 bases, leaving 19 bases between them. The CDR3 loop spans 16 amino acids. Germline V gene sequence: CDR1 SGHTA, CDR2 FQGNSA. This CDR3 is CASSLVAGASLVTQYF. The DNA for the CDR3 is TGTGCCAGCAGCTTAGTGGCGGGGGCCTCTCTGGTTACGCAGTATTTT.

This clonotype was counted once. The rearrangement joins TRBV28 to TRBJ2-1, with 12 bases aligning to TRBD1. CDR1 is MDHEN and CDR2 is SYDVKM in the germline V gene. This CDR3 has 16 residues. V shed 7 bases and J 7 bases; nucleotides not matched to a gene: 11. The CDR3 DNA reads TGTGCCAGCAAAACAGCCGGGACAGGGGGCCTGAATGAGCAGTTCTTC. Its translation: CASKTAGTGGLNEQFF.

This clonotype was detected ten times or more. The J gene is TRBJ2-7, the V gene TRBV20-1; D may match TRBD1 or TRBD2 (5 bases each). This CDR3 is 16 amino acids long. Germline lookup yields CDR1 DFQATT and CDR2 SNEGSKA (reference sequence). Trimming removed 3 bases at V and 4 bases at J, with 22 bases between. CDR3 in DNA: TGCAGTGCTAGCCCGGGGTTGGGGCCTTCTAGGTACGAGCAGTACTTC. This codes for CSASPGLGPSRYEQYF.

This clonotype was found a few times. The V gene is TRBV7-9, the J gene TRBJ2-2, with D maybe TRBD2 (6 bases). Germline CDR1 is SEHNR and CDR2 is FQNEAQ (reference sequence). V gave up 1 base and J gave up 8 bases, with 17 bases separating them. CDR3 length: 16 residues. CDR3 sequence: CASSLEASVIAGELFF. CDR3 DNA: TGTGCCAGCAGCTTAGAGGCTAGCGTGATCGCTGGGGAGCTGTTTTTT. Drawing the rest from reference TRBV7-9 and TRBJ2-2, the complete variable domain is DTGVSQNPRHKITKRGQNVTFRCDPISEHNRLYWYRQTLGQGPEFLTYFQNEAQLEKSRLLSDRFSAERPKGSFSTLEIQRTEQGDSAMYLCASSLEASVIAGELFFGEGSRLTVL.

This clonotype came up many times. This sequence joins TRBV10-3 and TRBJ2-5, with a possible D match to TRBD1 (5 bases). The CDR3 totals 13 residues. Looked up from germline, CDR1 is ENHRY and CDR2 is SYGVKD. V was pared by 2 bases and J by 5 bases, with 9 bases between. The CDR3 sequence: CAISEERGETQYF. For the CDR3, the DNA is TGTGCCATCAGTGAGGAAAGGGGTGAGACCCAGTACTTC.

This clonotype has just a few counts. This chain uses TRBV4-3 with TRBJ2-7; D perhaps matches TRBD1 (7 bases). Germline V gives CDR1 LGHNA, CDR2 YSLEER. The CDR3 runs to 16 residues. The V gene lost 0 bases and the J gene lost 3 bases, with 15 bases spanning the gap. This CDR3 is CASSQDFAGQFYEQYF. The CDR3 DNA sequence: TGCGCCAGCAGCCAAGACTTCGCGGGACAGTTCTACGAGCAGTACTTC.

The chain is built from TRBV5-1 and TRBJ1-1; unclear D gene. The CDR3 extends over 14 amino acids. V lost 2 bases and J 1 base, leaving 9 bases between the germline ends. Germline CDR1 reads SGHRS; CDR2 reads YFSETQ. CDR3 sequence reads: CASSLVEWNTEAFF. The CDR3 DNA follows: TGCGCCAGCAGCTTAGTGGAGTGGAACACTGAAGCTTTCTTT.

In nucleotides, the CDR3 is TGCGCCAGCAGCCAAGTAGGCAGGGGCGCCTACGAGCAGTACTTC. Protein sequence: CASSQVGRGAYEQYF. This rearrangement joins TRBV4-1 to TRBJ2-7; D is perhaps TRBD1 (6 bases). Germline assignment: CDR1 MGHRA and CDR2 YSYEKL. The CDR3 length is 15 residues. Trimming left V 1 base short and J 2 bases short, with 12 bases between.

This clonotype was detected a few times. The CDR3 is CASSAGLVGNEKLFF. The CDR3 region has the DNA TGTGCCAGCAGCGCGGGGTTGGTCGGTAATGAAAAACTGTTTTTT. J is TRBJ1-4 and V is TRBV9; D call uncertain. Germline lookup yields CDR1 SGDLS and CDR2 YYNGEE. The CDR3 sequence is 15 residues long. V shed 3 bases and J shed 4 bases, with 13 bases lying between them.

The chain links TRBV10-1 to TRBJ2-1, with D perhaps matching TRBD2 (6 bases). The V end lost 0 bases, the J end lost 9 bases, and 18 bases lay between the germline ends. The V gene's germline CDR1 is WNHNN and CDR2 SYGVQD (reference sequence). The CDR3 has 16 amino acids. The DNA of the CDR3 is TGCGCCAGCAGTGAGTCCGGGGGTCGACAATTTGGTGAGCAGTTCTTC. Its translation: CASSESGGRQFGEQFF.

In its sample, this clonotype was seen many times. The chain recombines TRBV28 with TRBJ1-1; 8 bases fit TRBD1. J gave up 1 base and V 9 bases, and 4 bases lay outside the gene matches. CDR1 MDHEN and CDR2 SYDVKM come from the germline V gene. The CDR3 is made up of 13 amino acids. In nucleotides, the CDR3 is TGTGCCAGTCGGACAGGGTGGAACACTGAAGCTTTCTTT. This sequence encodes CASRTGWNTEAFF.

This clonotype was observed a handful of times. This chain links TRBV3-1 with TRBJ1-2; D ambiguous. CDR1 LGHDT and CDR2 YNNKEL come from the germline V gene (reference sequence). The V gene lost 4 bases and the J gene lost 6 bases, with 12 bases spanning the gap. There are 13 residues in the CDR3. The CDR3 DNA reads TGTGCCAGCAGCCCGAGGTTGGGAGATGGCTACACCTTC. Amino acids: CASSPRLGDGYTF.

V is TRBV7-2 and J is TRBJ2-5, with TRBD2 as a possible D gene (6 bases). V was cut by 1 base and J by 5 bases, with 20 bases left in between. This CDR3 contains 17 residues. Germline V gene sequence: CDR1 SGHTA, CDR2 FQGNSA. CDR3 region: CASSLGRAQAVGETQYF. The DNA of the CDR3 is TGTGCCAGCAGCTTAGGGAGGGCACAGGCGGTCGGGGAGACCCAGTACTTC.

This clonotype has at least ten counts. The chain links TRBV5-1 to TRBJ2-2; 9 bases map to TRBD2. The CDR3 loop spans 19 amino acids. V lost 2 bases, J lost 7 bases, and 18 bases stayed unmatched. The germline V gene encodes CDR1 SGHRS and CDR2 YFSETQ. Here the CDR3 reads CASSFTERGYPSGDGELFF. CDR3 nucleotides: TGCGCCAGCAGCTTTACTGAGCGGGGATATCCTAGCGGGGACGGGGAGCTGTTTTTT.

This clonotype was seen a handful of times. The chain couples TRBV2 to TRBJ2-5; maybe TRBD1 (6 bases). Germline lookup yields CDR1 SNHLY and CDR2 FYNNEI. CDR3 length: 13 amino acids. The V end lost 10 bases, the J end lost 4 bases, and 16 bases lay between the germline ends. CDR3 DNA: TGTGCCACCCCCGGGCCCAGGGGAGAGACCCAGTACTTC. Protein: CATPGPRGETQYF.

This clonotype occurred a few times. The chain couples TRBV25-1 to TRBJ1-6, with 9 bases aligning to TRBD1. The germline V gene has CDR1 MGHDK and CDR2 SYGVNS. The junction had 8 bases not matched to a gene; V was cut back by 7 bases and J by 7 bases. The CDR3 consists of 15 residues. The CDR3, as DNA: TGTGCCAGCAAAGGACCGGGACAGGGAAATTCACCCCTCCACTTT. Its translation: CASKGPGQGNSPLHF.

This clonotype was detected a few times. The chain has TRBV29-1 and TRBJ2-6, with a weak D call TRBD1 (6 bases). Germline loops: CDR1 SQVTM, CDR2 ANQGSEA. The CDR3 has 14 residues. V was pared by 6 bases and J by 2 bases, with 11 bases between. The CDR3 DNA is TGCAGCGTCTTACAGGGTGCTGGGGCCAACGTCCTGACTTTC. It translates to CSVLQGAGANVLTF.